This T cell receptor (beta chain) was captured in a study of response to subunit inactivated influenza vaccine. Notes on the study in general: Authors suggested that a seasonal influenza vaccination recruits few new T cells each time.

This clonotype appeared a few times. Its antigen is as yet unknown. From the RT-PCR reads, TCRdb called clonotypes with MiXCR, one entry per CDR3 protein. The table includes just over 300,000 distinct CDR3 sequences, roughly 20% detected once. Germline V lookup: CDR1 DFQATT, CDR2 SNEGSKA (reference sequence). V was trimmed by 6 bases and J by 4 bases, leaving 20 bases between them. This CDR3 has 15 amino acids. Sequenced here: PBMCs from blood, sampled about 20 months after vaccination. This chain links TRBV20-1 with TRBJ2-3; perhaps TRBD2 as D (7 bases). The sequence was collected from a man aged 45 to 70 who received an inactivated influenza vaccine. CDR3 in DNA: TGCAGTGCGGACAGCGGGGTCGTTTTCCCAGATACGCAGTATTTT. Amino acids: CSADSGVVFPDTQYF.